This passage covers 9 T cell receptor beta chains from one sample sequenced in a study of blood T cell repertoires in COVID-19 (dated by TCRdb to the early 2020s). Libraries came from the immunoSEQ multiplex PCR assay. Here the immuneACCESS table is served through TCRdb, limited to in-frame sequences with V and J called. Missing clones are a known gap in these copies; in checked studies unresolved V genes cover under half, and the rest lacks a known reason. In this sample the table shows 130,000 or so clones, around 83% of which occur a single time. Of the sample, 8.5% to 9% is held by the ten largest clones. The sequencing input was peripheral blood. All receptors come from a man in his thirties or forties with COVID-19, enrolled during active disease.

The chain combines TRBV12-3 or TRBV12-4 with TRBJ2-4, with 10 bases matching TRBD1. J was trimmed by 11 bases and V by 4 bases; bases with no gene match: 5. This CDR3 region has 13 residues. The CDR3 DNA sequence: TGTGCCAGCAGTTATGACAGGGGGCAGCTTCAGTACTTC. As protein: CASSYDRGQLQYF.

This chain joins TRBV29-1 and TRBJ2-7; 8 bases line up with TRBD1. This CDR3 contains 13 residues. Germline lookup yields CDR1 SQVTM and CDR2 ANQGSEA. Unmatched junction bases numbered 7, after V lost 6 bases and J lost 3 bases. CDR3 bases: TGCAGCGTCGGACAGGGCTTCTTCTACGAGCAGTACTTC. Translated: CSVGQGFFYEQYF.

The chain joins TRBV12-3 or TRBV12-4 to TRBJ2-7, with a tentative D call TRBD1 (6 bases). This CDR3 contains 13 residues. V lost 2 bases to trimming and J lost 4 bases, with 9 bases between them. The CDR3 region has the DNA TGTGCCAGCAGTTTAACAGGGTTTTACGAGCAGTACTTC. As protein: CASSLTGFYEQYF.

The CDR3 sequence is CSVELPPGAFF. The DNA of the CDR3 is TGCAGCGTTGAATTACCCCCGGGAGCTTTCTTT. J is TRBJ1-1 and V is TRBV29-1, with D unresolved. CDR1 and CDR2 (germline): SQVTM, ANQGSEA. The CDR3 contains 11 residues. With 2 bases removed from V and 10 bases from J, the gap between germline ends came to 11 bases.

This rearrangement joins TRBV6-5 to TRBJ2-1; 8 positions agree with TRBD1. This CDR3 has 14 amino acids. V lost 8 bases, J lost 9 bases, and 12 bases stayed unmatched. The V gene's germline CDR1 is MNHEY and CDR2 SVGAGI. Here the CDR3 DNA reads TGTGCCAGCCTACGGAGTCAGGGGGCAAGTGAGCAGTTCTTC. This sequence encodes CASLRSQGASEQFF.

The chain carries TRBV29-1 and TRBJ2-7; D perhaps matches TRBD1 (5 bases). This CDR3 has 12 residues. The V end lost 7 bases, the J end lost 6 bases, and 16 bases lay between the germline ends. Germline values: CDR1 SQVTM, CDR2 ANQGSEA. The CDR3: CSASRGRGEQYF. The CDR3 nucleotides read TGCAGCGCCTCGAGAGGTAGGGGCGAGCAGTACTTC.

The J gene is TRBJ1-2, the V gene TRBV11-2; D uncertain. The ends were cut back, 1 base at V and 4 bases at J, with 13 bases in the middle. In germline, CDR1 is SGHAT, CDR2 FQNNGV. The CDR3 runs to 15 residues. CDR3: CASSLGLGGGYGYTF. DNA of the CDR3: TGTGCCAGCAGCTTAGGGTTGGGAGGCGGCTATGGCTACACCTTC.

This chain uses TRBV28 with TRBJ2-1; TRBD1 agrees at 7 bases. Unmatched junction bases numbered 9, after V lost 3 bases and J lost 4 bases. Looked up from germline, CDR1 is MDHEN and CDR2 is SYDVKM. The CDR3 covers 16 residues. The CDR3 coding sequence is TGTGCCAGCAGTTTCCGGCAGGGGGTTGTTTACAATGAGCAGTTCTTC. As protein: CASSFRQGVVYNEQFF. The full variable domain, completed using reference TRBV28 and TRBJ2-1, is DVKVTQSSRYLVKRTGEKVFLECVQDMDHENMFWYRQDPGLGLRLIYFSYDVKMKEKGDIPEGYSVSREKKERFSLILESASTNQTSMYLCASSFRQGVVYNEQFFGPGTRLTVL.

The J gene is TRBJ2-5, the V gene TRBV14; 12 bases align to TRBD2. V lost 4 bases to trimming and J lost 5 bases; unmatched junction nucleotides: 8. CDR3 length equals 16 residues. Germline CDR1 is SGHDN and CDR2 is FVKESK. In DNA, the CDR3 is TGTGCCAGCAGCCTTCTAGCGGGAGGGCCTGGGGAGACCCAGTACTTC. Residues: CASSLLAGGPGETQYF.